The source of this TCR beta chain is a study of cytotoxic CD8 clonotypes in ibrutinib-treated CLL. Notes on the study in general: Pretreatment clonality was elevated relative to age-matched healthy donors and paralleled circulating CD8+ T-cell counts.

Depths of 1 in 200,000 to 1 in 1 million T cells were the sequencing target. Assay used: immunoSEQ multiplex PCR; TCRdb lists only in-frame clones, some missing. The data contain some 130,000 clones, more than 85% of them singletons. The CDR3 spans 15 residues. V gave up 5 bases and J gave up 3 bases; unmatched junction bases: 6. CDR1 and CDR2 (germline): LNHDA, SQIVND (reference sequence). Genomic DNA in a quantity of about 2.1 micrograms was derived from cryopreserved PBMCs for TCR beta libraries. This clone came up once. Its antigen remains unknown. This TCR was recovered from a human donor with chronic lymphocytic leukemia. Material: PBMCs, obtained after 12 months of ibrutinib treatment. The chain couples TRBV19 to TRBJ2-5; 10 bases match TRBD2. CDR3 sequence: CASSVAGGGEETQYF. The DNA of the CDR3 is TGTGCCAGTAGTGTAGCGGGAGGTGGCGAAGAGACCCAGTACTTC.